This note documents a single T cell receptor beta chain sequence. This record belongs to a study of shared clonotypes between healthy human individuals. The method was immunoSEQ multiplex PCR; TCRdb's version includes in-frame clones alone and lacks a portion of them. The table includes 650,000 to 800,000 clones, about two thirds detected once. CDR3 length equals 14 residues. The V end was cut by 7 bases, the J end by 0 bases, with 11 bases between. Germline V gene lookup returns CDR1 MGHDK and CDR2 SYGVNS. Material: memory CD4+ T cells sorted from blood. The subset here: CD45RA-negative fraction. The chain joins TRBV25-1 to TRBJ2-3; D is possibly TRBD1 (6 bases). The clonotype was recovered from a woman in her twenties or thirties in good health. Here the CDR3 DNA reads TGTGCCAGCATAGGGACATCTAGCACAGATACGCAGTATTTT. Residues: CASIGTSSTDTQYF.